A selection of T cell receptor beta chains follows, all from one sample in a study of blood T cells in healthy people across ages. TCRdb recomputed calls from the 5' RACE reads with MiXCR, one row per CDR3 protein. The profile shows approximately 600,000 distinct CDR3 sequences, 58% of them singletons. Sequenced input: blood. Receptor source: a man aged 55-75 years in good health. Each CDR3 is given with its conserved first and last residue. D genes are given only for firm matches.

len	j_gene	d_gene	v_gene	CDR3aa
13	TRBJ1-2	.	TRBV7-9	CASSGPGVGGYTF
16	TRBJ2-3	.	TRBV20-1	CSARVRDLGYTDTQYF
14	TRBJ1-1	.	TRBV5-1	CASSQQREYTEAFF
10	TRBJ1-2	.	TRBV29-1	CSATEDGYTF
16	TRBJ2-4	.	TRBV6-2/TRBV6-3	CASSLGTARAKNIQYF
19	TRBJ2-6	TRBD1	TRBV11-1	CASSPVWYRGRSGANVLTF
12	TRBJ2-4	.	TRBV11-2	CASSLALNIQYF
14	TRBJ1-2	.	TRBV25-1	CASSGGQSFYGYTF
16	TRBJ2-1	TRBD2	TRBV7-7	CASSSGLAGSYNEQFF
13	TRBJ1-2	.	TRBV7-8	CASSSGRGYGYTF
15	.	.	TRBV12-3/TRBV12-4	CASSYSPGPVYEQYF
15	TRBJ2-7	.	TRBV5-1	CASSFLWGKGYEQYF
14	TRBJ2-1	TRBD2	TRBV3-1	CASSQAASGGSQFF
15	TRBJ2-7	TRBD2	TRBV18	CASSRGLAGGWEQYF
13	TRBJ2-2	.	TRBV9	CASSPVNTGELFF
15	TRBJ2-5	TRBD1	TRBV5-6	CASSLLRQGAYGQYF
16	TRBJ2-3	TRBD2	TRBV12-3/TRBV12-4	CASSFGSGGATDTQYF
12	TRBJ2-3	.	TRBV12-3/TRBV12-4	CASSSGWDTQYF
11	TRBJ1-2	.	TRBV5-1	CASSLENGYTF
15	TRBJ2-7	TRBD1	TRBV12-3/TRBV12-4	CASSGTVGLSYEQYF
12	TRBJ1-2	.	TRBV29-1	CSGGTPFYGYTF
15	TRBJ2-5	TRBD2	TRBV7-6	CASSWTSGFGETQYF
14	TRBJ2-1	.	TRBV20-1	CSAGFEGGYNEQFF
19	TRBJ2-1	.	TRBV9	CASSPRGWDRFSSYNEQFF
13	TRBJ1-2	TRBD1	TRBV12-3/TRBV12-4	CASSLVRGLGYTF
19	TRBJ2-3	TRBD2	TRBV4-2	CASSQDGTSGPLVTDTQYF
14	.	TRBD1	TRBV20-1	CSASDRGRLETQYF
13	TRBJ2-5	.	TRBV21-1	CAGRDRGQETQYF
16	TRBJ2-3	TRBD2	TRBV5-1	CASSLGGTSVPDTQYF
14	TRBJ1-1	.	TRBV12-3/TRBV12-4	CASSSREANTEAFF
15	TRBJ2-1	TRBD2	TRBV4-2	CASSQERGTSREQFF
14	TRBJ1-1	.	TRBV5-4	CASSLGGRIAEAFF
17	TRBJ2-6	TRBD1	TRBV7-9	CASSHTGAISGANVLTF
17	TRBJ2-7	TRBD2	TRBV11-2	CASSLERSGGKAYEQYF
17	TRBJ2-1	TRBD2	TRBV4-2	CASSQEFLADVDNEQFF
16	.	TRBD2	TRBV20-1	CSARALGSGGPAEQYF
15	TRBJ2-7	TRBD1	TRBV2	CASSGVTGGSYEQYF
15	TRBJ2-5	TRBD2	TRBV18	CASSPPGGGKETQYF
18	TRBJ1-5	.	TRBV7-6	CASSLSAPRETSNQPQHF
17	TRBJ1-2	.	TRBV6-1	CASSEAKLPSGGYGYTF
15	TRBJ2-7	TRBD2	TRBV5-1	CASSLEAGDLYEQYF
16	TRBJ2-3	.	TRBV5-1	CASSLEQLASTDTQYF